This T cell receptor (beta chain) was retrieved from a study of blood T cell repertoires in COVID-19. The wider study: PBMCs, B-cell-depleted T cells, or T cells were the source of the cDNA or gDNA that made up the material.

This clone was counted once. Measured with immunoSEQ multiplex PCR; TCRdb has only the in-frame clones, and not every one. The sample has about 280,000 clones; 85% are singletons. Trimming left V 0 bases short and J 0 bases short, with 4 bases between. The V gene's germline CDR1 is SGHDT and CDR2 YYEEEE. The CDR3 is 14 amino acids. J is TRBJ2-1 and V is TRBV5-6; D is ambiguous. The specimen sequenced was PBMCs or T cells enriched from blood (not recorded which). The source of this sequence is a woman between 50 and 59 years old who had recovered from COVID-19. This CDR3 is CASSLVASYNEQFF. CDR3 bases: TGTGCCAGCAGCTTGGTGGCCTCCTACAATGAGCAGTTCTTC.